The T cell receptor (beta chain) described here comes from a study of cytomegalovirus exposure and HLA in healthy donors. Trimming stripped 5 bases from V and 0 bases from J, with 11 bases between. The germline V gene has CDR1 SGHAT and CDR2 FQNNGV. The CDR3 sequence is 14 residues long. The donors were part of the validation cohort of 120 or so subjects. That cohort was separate from the first cohort, which comprised fewer than 800 subjects. Libraries were prepared by immunoSEQ multiplex PCR; TCRdb keeps only in-frame clonotypes and omits some of them. The sample comprises about 330,000 clones, about 90% of which are singletons, and roughly 1.1% rests with the top ten.

The chain carries TRBV11-2 and TRBJ2-7; D ambiguous. Sequenced input: PBMCs. The TCR originated in a woman in her 30s in good health and CMV-seropositive. CDR3 DNA sequence: TGTGCCAGCAGCGAGGCGCCCTCCTCCTACGAGCAGTACTTC. Translated: CASSEAPSSYEQYF.